The present entry profiles one T cell receptor beta chain with its context. The antigen is unknown. Possible read error: a much larger clone is one base away. PCR was performed using 60 Vbeta and 13 Jbeta primers. TCRdb keeps only in-frame clones here, not all; method: immunoSEQ multiplex PCR. The sample holds some 120,000 clones; less than 80% are singletons and the top ten take more than 3%. Each donor was healthy, and each was a bone marrow donor. This sample is drawn from a study of cytomegalovirus exposure and HLA in healthy donors. The CDR3 extends over 14 amino acids. V lost 6 bases and J 2 bases, leaving 14 bases between the germline ends. Germline values: CDR1 MNHEY, CDR2 SMNVEV (reference sequence). The study, taken as a whole, reports: Rarity characterized most TCR sequences, yet some public TCRs appeared in many donors.

This TCR derives from a woman between 45 and 65 years old in good health and CMV-seronegative. This chain links TRBV27 with TRBJ2-7; D remains unclear. Sequencing used PBMCs. CDR3 nucleotides: TGTGCCAGCAGCTTAGGTTCAGACACCTACGAGCAGTACTTC. Translated, it gives CASSLGSDTYEQYF.